This is a list of T cell receptor beta chains from one sample in a study of cytomegalovirus exposure and HLA in healthy donors. Profiling relied on immunoSEQ multiplex PCR, and the TCRdb table lists in-frame clones only, not all of them. The table includes 57,000 or so clones, 90% to 97% detected once. Sequencing input: PBMCs. All receptors come from a man in his late teens or twenties in good health and CMV-seronegative. Both conserved end residues are part of each CDR3. D genes are given only for firm matches. The size field is filled for only some rows; it gives once, few, many or a size class.

v_gene,abundance,d_gene,j_gene,CDR3nt,CDR3aa
TRBV19,-,TRBD2,TRBJ2-1,TGTGCCAGTAGTATGAGCGGGAGGAAGTACAATGAGCAGTTCTTC,CASSMSGRKYNEQFF
TRBV7-3,-,-,TRBJ2-3,TGTGCCAGCAGCTTATTGCGGTGGGAAGCGGAGAGCACAGATACGCAGTATTTT,CASSLLRWEAESTDTQYF
TRBV19,-,TRBD2,TRBJ2-3,TGTGCCAGTAGTATCACAACTAGCGGGTGGGCGAGAGATACGCAGTATTTT,CASSITTSGWARDTQYF
TRBV11-2,-,-,TRBJ1-1,TGTGCCAGCAGCTCCGACAGGAGGAGTGGGGCTTTCTTT,CASSSDRRSGAFF
TRBV19,-,-,TRBJ2-3,TGTGCCAGTACCCAACCGGGGACTTTGGGCGGCACAGATACGCAGTATTTT,CASTQPGTLGGTDTQYF
TRBV30,-,-,TRBJ1-4,TGTGCCTGGAGTGTAGGGGGGGGAAGCGAAAAACTGTTTTTT,CAWSVGGGSEKLFF
TRBV6-5,-,-,TRBJ1-4,TGTGCCAGCAGTTACCGAGGGGGAAGATATGAAAAACTGTTTTTT,CASSYRGGRYEKLFF
TRBV19,-,TRBD2,TRBJ2-3,TGTGCCAGTAGTGTACTAGCGGGAGGCACAGATACGCAGTATTTT,CASSVLAGGTDTQYF
TRBV28,-,-,TRBJ2-1,TGTGCCAGCAGGGAGGACTTTAGCTCCTACAATGAGCAGTTCTTC,CASREDFSSYNEQFF
TRBV4-1,-,TRBD1,TRBJ2-7,TGCGCCAGCAGCCCAGGACAGGGGGCGCTGGAGCAGTACTTC,CASSPGQGALEQYF
TRBV27,-,-,TRBJ1-1,TGTGCCAGCAGTTCGGTCCCCGGGGCTGAAGCTTTCTTT,CASSSVPGAEAFF
TRBV30,-,TRBD2,TRBJ2-2,TGTGCCTGGAGTGGGGGACTATTGAACACCGGGGAGCTGTTTTTT,CAWSGGLLNTGELFF
TRBV14,-,-,TRBJ1-1,TGTGCCAGCAGTCGCTTGATACAGGGAACTGAAGCTTTCTTT,CASSRLIQGTEAFF
TRBV2,-,TRBD2,TRBJ2-5,TGTGCCAGCAGTCTTAGGGCGGGAGCGGGGGTAGAGACCCAGTACTTC,CASSLRAGAGVETQYF
TRBV7-9,-,-,TRBJ1-1,TGTGCCAGCAGCAATATAGGAGGGGTGAGAGCTTTCTTT,CASSNIGGVRAFF
TRBV27,once,-,TRBJ1-6,TGTGCCAGCAGTTTAGGTTCAGGAGGGAATTCACCCCTCCACTTT,CASSLGSGGNSPLHF
TRBV2,-,TRBD1,TRBJ1-2,TGTGCCAGCACCCAACCCGGGACAGGGCCTAACTATGGCTACACCTTC,CASTQPGTGPNYGYTF
TRBV4-1,-,TRBD1,TRBJ2-1,TGCGCCAGCAGCCCCCGAGGGACAGGGGCGGCCTATGAGCAGTTCTTC,CASSPRGTGAAYEQFF
TRBV19,-,-,TRBJ2-5,TGTGCCAGTAGACCGGCAGGACAAGAGACCCAGTACTTC,CASRPAGQETQYF
TRBV6-1,-,-,TRBJ2-7,TGTGCCAGCAGTGAAGCGCATAGCAGCACCTACGAGCAGTACTTC,CASSEAHSSTYEQYF
TRBV5-1,-,TRBD2,TRBJ2-2,TGCGCCAGCCGACCCGGGGGGAGCACCGGGGAGCTGTTTTTT,CASRPGGSTGELFF
TRBV9,-,TRBD2,TRBJ2-3,TGTGCCAGCAGCGTAGGTCTAGCGGGAGGGCTCACAGATACGCAGTATTTT,CASSVGLAGGLTDTQYF
TRBV5-5,-,TRBD2,TRBJ2-5,TGTGCCAGCAGCTTGGCCCGCGGGGGGGGGAAAGTAGAGACCCAGTACTTC,CASSLARGGGKVETQYF